A selection of T cell receptor beta chains follows, all from one sample in a study of shared clonotypes between healthy human individuals. Assay: immunoSEQ multiplex PCR; the TCRdb copy retains only in-frame clones and omits some. Counted here are millions of clones, about 95% occurring once; the ten biggest clones make up 1% to 1.3%. The sample consisted of naive CD8+ T cells sorted from blood. These receptors were taken from a man aged 18 to 29 in good health. CDR3s include the opening cysteine and the closing phenylalanine or tryptophan. The D gene is left open where the match is weak.

J gene,V gene,D gene,CDR3 protein
TRBJ2-7,TRBV11-2,-,CASSLDTTYEQYF
TRBJ2-3,TRBV18,-,CASSHQDAGYSTDTQYF
TRBJ2-3,TRBV7-9,-,CASSARDSDTQYF
TRBJ2-3,TRBV9,TRBD2,CASSESGGGTDTQYF
TRBJ2-5,TRBV2,-,CASSEASSVETQYF
TRBJ1-4,TRBV7-9,-,CASSLGGGGAEKLFF
TRBJ2-3,TRBV7-9,TRBD1,CASSPRTGRTDTQYF
TRBJ2-1,TRBV7-9,TRBD2,CASSPAWSGRAYNEQFF
TRBJ2-3,TRBV11-1,-,CASSARSDTQYF
TRBJ1-1,TRBV4-1,TRBD1,CASSQDAGQLDTEAFF
TRBJ2-7,TRBV5-6,-,CASTSAAGDPYEQYF
TRBJ2-1,TRBV27,-,CASGYTELNEQFF
TRBJ1-1,TRBV28,-,CASRFLSGTLNTEAFF
TRBJ2-1,TRBV4-1,TRBD2,CASSPGGAATSGRADEQFF
TRBJ1-1,TRBV13,-,CASSLWQENTEAFF
TRBJ2-5,TRBV6-5,-,CASNPGDQETQYF
TRBJ1-1,TRBV19,-,CASSYVEAEAFF
TRBJ2-1,TRBV10-3,-,CAISPGEYNEQFF
TRBJ2-1,TRBV6-1,TRBD2,CASSLAGAEVGEQFF
TRBJ1-1,TRBV4-1,-,CASSQGGVGTEAFF
TRBJ2-7,TRBV6-1,TRBD2,CASSELQTGTSGIHEQYF
TRBJ2-7,TRBV19,-,CASSIAGAYYEQYF
TRBJ1-5,TRBV7-9,-,CASSLGGNNQPQHF
TRBJ2-2,TRBV6-5,-,CASSETPNTGELFF
TRBJ2-7,TRBV7-2,TRBD2,CASAGTSGVGEQYF
TRBJ2-7,TRBV6-5,TRBD1,CASSLGQGVYEQYF
TRBJ1-5,TRBV9,TRBD1,CASSEGAGQPQHF
TRBJ1-3,TRBV4-1,-,CASSHIRGSNTIYF
TRBJ1-1,TRBV5-8,TRBD1,CASSWGQGGAEAFF
TRBJ2-1,TRBV6-1,TRBD2,CASSDPLAGDNEQFF
TRBJ2-7,TRBV7-9,TRBD1,CASSPATGGYEQYF
TRBJ2-5,TRBV13,TRBD1,CASSRNRGKARETQYF
TRBJ2-7,TRBV7-9,-,CASSFRGFHEQYF
TRBJ2-1,TRBV5-1,TRBD2,CASSLIGTSPGPYNEQFF
TRBJ2-7,TRBV5-4,-,CASSLAAGAEQYF
TRBJ2-1,TRBV30,TRBD2,CAWIWGAGGTLYNEQFF
TRBJ1-2,TRBV5-4,-,CASSPGRADGYTF
TRBJ2-6,TRBV30,TRBD1,CAWEGTGPPSGANVLTF
TRBJ1-4,TRBV7-8,TRBD1,CASSHLTGGDEKLFF
TRBJ2-5,TRBV5-1,-,CASSFSGPETQYF
TRBJ2-7,TRBV5-1,-,CASSLLLGGNEQYF
TRBJ2-7,TRBV13,TRBD2,CASSSGLAGGLAYEQYF
TRBJ2-1,TRBV7-9,-,CASRPPGVSYNEQFF
TRBJ2-1,TRBV9,TRBD2,CASSLAAGLAGGWGYNEQFF
TRBJ1-2,TRBV7-8,-,CASSHNRDTPNYGYTF